This T cell receptor beta chain was captured in a study of early T cells in non-severe SARS-CoV-2 infection. Study context: The authors sequenced bulk RNA from unsorted whole blood, leaving chains unpaired. General study findings and limits: VDJdb-based matching was biased toward anti-spike CD8 responses and missed private and CD4 specificities.

Germline CDR1 reads SGDLS; CDR2 reads YYNGEE. This CDR3 spans 13 amino acids. V was shortened by 1 base and J by 5 bases, with 8 bases between the two germline ends. As part of library construction, unique molecular identifiers were attached to individual cDNA molecules. TCRdb re-analysed the 5' RACE reads in MiXCR, keeping a single row per CDR3 protein. The table has over 95,000 distinct CDR3 sequences, approximately 16% seen once. About this clonotype itself: Its cognate antigen is unknown.

This clonotype was obtained from an adult who was a healthcare worker with PCR-confirmed SARS-CoV-2 infection or an uninfected control (not recorded which). The sequenced sample was whole blood. The genes are TRBV9 and TRBJ2-3, with D unresolved. CDR3 amino acids: CASSVNMRDTQYF. CDR3 DNA: TGTGCCAGCAGCGTAAACATGAGAGATACGCAGTATTTT.